Following are 9 T cell receptor beta chains from one sample sequenced in a study of post-analysis software for immune sequencing data. Study-level points and caveats: Included in a set of several TRBV segments more frequent in patients than controls were TRBV5-6, TRBV5-1 and TRBV20-1.

The authors incorporated unique molecular identifiers into the TCR beta cDNA libraries. Using its own MiXCR run on the PCR reads, TCRdb lists one record per CDR3 protein. Found here are around 700,000 distinct CDR3 sequences, 59% of them singletons; the top ten hold 11%. The antigens of these receptors remain unknown. What was sequenced was blood. The origin of the receptors is a girl aged 2-10 years with multiple sclerosis.

This chain joins TRBV7-9 and TRBJ2-3; D tentatively reads TRBD1 or TRBD2 (5 bases each). The CDR3 covers 14 residues. V lost 11 bases, J lost 3 bases, and 18 bases lay in between. CDR1 is SEHNR, CDR2 FQNEAQ, per germline (reference sequence). The CDR3 protein is CAGGQGSETDTQYF. For the CDR3, the DNA is TGTGCCGGAGGACAAGGAAGTGAGACAGATACGCAGTATTTT.

The chain combines TRBV7-9 with TRBJ2-1; D remains unclear. CDR3 length: 13 residues. V was cut by 2 bases and J by 5 bases, with 7 bases left in between. Germline V CDR1 and CDR2: SEHNR, FQNEAQ (reference sequence). Written as DNA, the CDR3 is TGTGCCAGCAGCTTATCAGAAAACAATGAGCAGTTCTTC. This codes for CASSLSENNEQFF.

The V gene is TRBV29-1, the J gene TRBJ2-7, with D unresolved. Germline CDR1 reads SQVTM; CDR2 reads ANQGSEA. The V end lost 7 bases, the J end lost 2 bases, and 15 bases lay between the germline ends. CDR3 length: 13 amino acids. The CDR3 loop is CSAGRALTYEQYF. The CDR3 region has the DNA TGCAGCGCCGGCCGGGCCCTAACCTACGAGCAGTACTTC.

In DNA, the CDR3 is TGTGCCAGCAGCTGGGGGGAGATGAACCAAGAGACCCAGTACTTC. Translation: CASSWGEMNQETQYF. The V call is TRBV13, the J call TRBJ2-5; weak D call: TRBD2 (6 bases). Germline values: CDR1 PRHDT, CDR2 FYEKMQ (reference sequence). V shed 4 bases and J shed 0 bases, with 12 bases lying between them. This CDR3 has 15 amino acids.

V gene TRBV5-6 combines with J gene TRBJ1-2; D is ambiguous. This CDR3 has 15 amino acids. V shed 4 bases and J shed 4 bases, with 17 bases lying between them. CDR1 and CDR2 (germline): SGHDT, YYEEEE. CDR3 region: CASSPSCLQLYGYTF. The CDR3 DNA sequence: TGTGCCAGCAGCCCGTCCTGCCTCCAGCTCTATGGCTACACCTTC.

The gene calls are TRBV5-6 and TRBJ2-1; perhaps TRBD1 as D (6 bases). Deletions cut 2 bases from V and 4 bases from J, with 16 bases between. From germline, CDR1 is SGHDT and CDR2 YYEEEE. The CDR3 has 16 amino acids. As DNA, the CDR3 is TGTGCCAGCAGCTTTTATGTGGGGGCGCTATACAATGAGCAGTTCTTC. It codes for CASSFYVGALYNEQFF. Complete variable domain (other parts from reference TRBV5-6 and TRBJ2-1): DAGVTQSPTHLIKTRGQQVTLRCSPKSGHDTVSWYQQALGQGPQFIFQYYEEEERQRGNFPDRFSGHQFPNYSSELNVNALLLGDSALYLCASSFYVGALYNEQFFGPGTRLTVL.

The chain couples TRBV10-3 to TRBJ2-1; 7 nucleotides agree with TRBD2. With V trimmed by 6 bases and J by 5 bases, 16 bases remained unmatched. CDR1 is ENHRY, CDR2 SYGVKD, per germline. The CDR3 has 17 residues. CDR3 nucleotides: TGTGCCATCAGCCGATCCTCAGGCGGGAGTAGGGACAATGAGCAGTTCTTC. Its protein is CAISRSSGGSRDNEQFF.

The sample holds a few counts of this clonotype. The genes are TRBV18 and TRBJ2-5; weak D call: TRBD2 (6 bases). The V and J ends lost 2 bases and 4 bases respectively, with 14 bases between them. CDR1 and CDR2 from the germline V gene are KGHSH and LQKENI. The CDR3 sequence is 15 residues long. CDR3 in DNA: TGTGCCAGCTCACCAGAGGTTGCGGGGTCAGAGACCCAGTACTTC. Translating gives CASSPEVAGSETQYF.

The V and J genes are TRBV10-3 and TRBJ2-1; tentatively, D is TRBD2 (6 bases). V gave up 6 bases and J gave up 7 bases, with 16 bases separating them. Germline V lookup: CDR1 ENHRY, CDR2 SYGVKD. The CDR3 covers 14 residues. The CDR3 is CAIRGEEGWNEQFF. CDR3 in DNA: TGTGCCATCAGGGGGGAGGAGGGATGGAATGAGCAGTTCTTC.